The clone carrying this TCR beta chain was observed a few times. The entry originates in a study of blood T cell repertoires in COVID-19. Study as a whole: Material from acute and convalescent COVID-19 was sourced from the United States, Italy and Spain. T cells, B-cell-depleted T cells, or PBMCs provided the cDNA or gDNA that served as material.

Per the original data handling: Reference gene primer amplification yielded estimated nucleated cell counts. Sequencing used immunoSEQ multiplex PCR; TCRdb keeps in-frame clones, though not all of them. The DNA gave D and trimming, while V, J and clone size come from that table. Here the sample spans over 120,000 clones, approximately 83% being singletons. This CDR3 spans 16 amino acids. From germline, CDR1 is SGHAT and CDR2 FQNNGV. With 1 base removed from V and 9 bases from J, the gap between germline ends came to 16 bases. This clonotype was sampled from a woman aged 80 or over with acute or convalescent COVID-19. The chain combines TRBV11-2 with TRBJ1-6; maybe TRBD1 (6 bases). Sequenced sample: peripheral blood. The CDR3 reads CASSLAGRRGGSPLHF. CDR3 coding DNA: TGTGCCAGCAGCTTAGCCGGGCGCAGGGGTGGTTCACCCCTCCACTTT.